The clone carrying this TCR beta chain was detected once. Methods used by the authors: Quantification of nucleated cells was approximated via reference gene primer amplification. Generated by immunoSEQ multiplex PCR, the TCRdb table keeps only in-frame clones and is missing some. D and trimming come from the DNA, and the V and J calls and clone size come from that table. The sample lists roughly 280,000 clones; 88% were seen once. These data belong to a study of blood T cell repertoires in COVID-19. Study-wide background: Sources were T cells, B-cell-depleted T cells, or PBMCs; the material itself was cDNA or gDNA.

Patients at the Seattle site were enrolled during active infection and followed longitudinally. This CDR3 comprises 14 residues. Germline V gene data show CDR1 as LNHDA and CDR2 as SQIVND (reference sequence). Trimming cost V 7 bases and J 3 bases; bases outside gene matches: 8. The clonotype comes from a woman in her twenties or thirties with COVID-19, enrolled during active disease. The chain couples TRBV19 to TRBJ1-2; TRBD1 agrees at 7 bases. Sequencing was carried out using peripheral blood. The CDR3 nucleotides are TGTGCCAGTACCCCATGGGGGACAGACTATGGCTACACCTTC. Translating gives CASTPWGTDYGYTF.